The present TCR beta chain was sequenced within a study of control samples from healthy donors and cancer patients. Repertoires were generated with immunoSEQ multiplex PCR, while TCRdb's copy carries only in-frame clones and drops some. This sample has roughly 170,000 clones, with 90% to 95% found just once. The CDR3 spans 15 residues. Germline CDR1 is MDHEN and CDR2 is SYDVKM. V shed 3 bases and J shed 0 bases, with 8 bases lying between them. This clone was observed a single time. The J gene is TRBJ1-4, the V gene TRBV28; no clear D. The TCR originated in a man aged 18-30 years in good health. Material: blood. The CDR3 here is CASSFDSATNEKLFF. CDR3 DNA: TGTGCCAGCAGTTTTGATAGTGCAACTAATGAAAAACTGTTTTTT.